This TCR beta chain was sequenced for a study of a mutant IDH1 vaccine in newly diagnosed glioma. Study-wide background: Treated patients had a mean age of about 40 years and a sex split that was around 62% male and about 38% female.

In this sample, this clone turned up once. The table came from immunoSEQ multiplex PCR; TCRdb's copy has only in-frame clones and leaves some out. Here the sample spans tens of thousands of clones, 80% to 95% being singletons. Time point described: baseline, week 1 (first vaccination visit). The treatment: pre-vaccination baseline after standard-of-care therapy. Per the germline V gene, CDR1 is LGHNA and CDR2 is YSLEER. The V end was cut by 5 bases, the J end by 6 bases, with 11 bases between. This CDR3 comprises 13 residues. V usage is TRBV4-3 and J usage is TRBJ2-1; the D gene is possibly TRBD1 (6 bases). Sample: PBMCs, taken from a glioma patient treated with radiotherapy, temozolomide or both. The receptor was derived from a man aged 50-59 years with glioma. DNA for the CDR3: TGCGCCAGCAGCAAACGACAGGCCAATGAGCAGTTCTTC. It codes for CASSKRQANEQFF.